Each of the 32 T cell receptor beta chains below was sequenced from the same sample in a study of blood T cell repertoires in COVID-19. Sequencing used immunoSEQ multiplex PCR; TCRdb keeps in-frame clones, though not all of them. The sample includes about 70,000 clones, approximately 80% seen only once; the top ten take over 15%. Material for sequencing was peripheral blood. The receptors were sampled from a man between 65 and 85 years old who had recovered from COVID-19.

The chain combines TRBV11-2 with TRBJ1-6; D gene unclear. The V gene lost 3 bases and the J gene lost 7 bases, with 10 bases spanning the gap. CDR1 is SGHAT and CDR2 is FQNNGV in the germline V gene. The length of the CDR3 is 14 residues. As DNA, the CDR3 is TGTGCCAGCAGCTTCAACTACATGAATTCACCCCTCCACTTT. It encodes CASSFNYMNSPLHF.

This clone occurred a few times. The CDR3 DNA follows: TGTGCCAGCAGTATTGATCCCGGGACTAGCGGGAGTAGATGGGGTGAGCAGTTCTTC. This translates into CASSIDPGTSGSRWGEQFF. The V call is TRBV6-2 or TRBV6-3, the J call TRBJ2-1, with 14 nucleotides matching TRBD2. The V and J ends lost 5 bases and 9 bases, in that order; junction bases with no gene match: 18. Germline V gene sequence: CDR1 MNHEY, CDR2 SVGEGT. The CDR3 extends over 19 amino acids.

This clone occurred once. The chain uses TRBV7-2 and TRBJ1-2; D uncertain. Trimming stripped 5 bases from V and 1 base from J, with 23 bases between. CDR1 and CDR2 (germline): SGHTA, FQGNSA. CDR3 length: 18 residues. As DNA, the CDR3 is TGTGCCAGCAGCCCCAACTTTCAACAGAGAAGATATAACTATGGCTACACCTTC. It specifies CASSPNFQQRRYNYGYTF.

The chain has TRBV28 and TRBJ1-1; D unclear. CDR1 and CDR2 from the germline V gene are MDHEN and SYDVKM. The CDR3 totals 12 residues. V gave up 7 bases and J gave up 4 bases, with 10 bases separating them. CDR3: CASIRAGTEAFF. DNA of the CDR3: TGTGCCAGCATTCGGGCGGGCACTGAAGCTTTCTTT.

This rearrangement joins TRBV30 to TRBJ1-1; D may be TRBD1 (5 bases). The CDR3 has 13 amino acids. Trimming shortened V by 0 bases and J by 1 base, and 6 bases separated the two germline ends. CDR1 and CDR2 (germline): GTSNPN, SVGIG (reference sequence). CDR3 in DNA: TGTGCCTGGAGTGTTGGGGCGAACACTGAAGCTTTCTTT. It is translated as CAWSVGANTEAFF.

The chain has TRBV6-6 and TRBJ2-7; 9 positions agree with TRBD1. The trim removed 6 bases at V and 3 bases at J, leaving 6 bases unmatched. Per the germline V gene, CDR1 is MNHNY and CDR2 is SVGAGI (reference sequence). The CDR3 covers 14 residues. The CDR3 protein is CASRQGQGSYEQYF. CDR3 nucleotide sequence: TGTGCCAGCAGGCAAGGACAGGGGAGCTACGAGCAGTACTTC.

The chain uses TRBV15 and TRBJ2-7, with 7 bases lining up with TRBD1. CDR3 length: 15 amino acids. The germline gives CDR1 LNHNV, CDR2 YYDKDF (reference sequence). V lost 5 bases to trimming and J lost 2 bases; unmatched junction nucleotides: 9. CDR3 loop: CATSGRTGTPYEQYF. The CDR3 region has the DNA TGTGCCACCAGCGGGCGGACAGGAACCCCCTACGAGCAGTACTTC. Full variable domain (outside the CDR3, taken from reference TRBV15 and TRBJ2-7): DAMVIQNPRYQVTQFGKPVTLSCSQTLNHNVMYWYQQKSSQAPKLLFHYYDKDFNNEADTPDNFQSRRPNTSFCFLDIRSPGLGDTAMYLCATSGRTGTPYEQYFGPGTRLTVT.

This chain uses TRBV18 with TRBJ2-5; TRBD2 agrees at 10 bases. This CDR3 region has 15 residues. V lost 3 bases to trimming and J lost 4 bases; unmatched junction nucleotides: 5. Germline V gene data show CDR1 as KGHSH and CDR2 as LQKENI. The CDR3 DNA is TGTGCCAGCTCACCCGTTCCTAGCGGGAGAGAGACCCAGTACTTC. Its protein product is CASSPVPSGRETQYF.

This clone was found once. V usage is TRBV6-5 and J usage is TRBJ2-7; 7 nucleotides align to TRBD2. The CDR3 has 14 residues. With V trimmed by 4 bases and J by 0 bases, 3 bases remained unmatched. From germline, CDR1 is MNHEY and CDR2 SVGAGI. In DNA, the CDR3 is TGTGCCAGCAGTTCCAGGGAGGGCTCCTACGAGCAGTACTTC. Residues: CASSSREGSYEQYF.

The rearrangement uses TRBV19 and TRBJ2-7, with D possibly matching TRBD1 (7 bases). Between the trimmed V and J ends, which lost 0 bases and 3 bases, there was a span of 12 bases. Germline CDR1 reads LNHDA; CDR2 reads SQIVND (reference sequence). The CDR3 has 15 amino acids. In DNA form, the CDR3 reads TGTGCCAGTAGTATAGAGCAGGGGGGCAGCTACGAGCAGTACTTC. This codes for CASSIEQGGSYEQYF.

The V and J genes are TRBV5-1 and TRBJ2-3; 9 nucleotides agree with TRBD1. V was clipped by 0 bases and J by 3 bases; unmatched bases: 8. This CDR3 contains 17 residues. Germline CDR1 and CDR2: SGHRS and YFSETQ. The CDR3 DNA reads as TGCGCCAGCAGCTTGGGACAGGGGGTGAGTTGGACAGATACGCAGTATTTT. Encoded protein: CASSLGQGVSWTDTQYF.

This chain joins TRBV3-1 (or the pseudogene TRBV3-2) and TRBJ1-2, with TRBD1 matching 8 bases. V shed 9 bases, J shed 2 bases, and the junction held 5 bases outside the gene matches. Germline CDR1 reads LGHDT; CDR2 reads YNNKEL (reference sequence). The length of the CDR3 is 13 residues. The CDR3, as DNA: TGTGCCAGAGGGACAGGAGTAAACTATGGCTACACCTTC. Translating gives CARGTGVNYGYTF.

The rearrangement links TRBV5-5 to TRBJ2-2; D ambiguous. Germline V gene data show CDR1 as SGHKS and CDR2 as YYEKEE (reference sequence). CDR3 length: 14 amino acids. Deletions cut 0 bases from V and 6 bases from J, with 9 bases between. The CDR3 DNA sequence: TGTGCCAGCAGCTTGGTGGCCTTCGCCGGGGAGCTGTTTTTT. Translation gives CASSLVAFAGELFF.

The chain links TRBV6-4 to TRBJ2-3, with 9 bases identical to TRBD2. Germline V gene lookup returns CDR1 MRHNA and CDR2 SNTAGT. V shed 6 bases and J 1 base; nucleotides not matched to a gene: 2. This CDR3 contains 14 residues. This chain's CDR3 is CASSASGGTDTQYF. For the CDR3, the DNA is TGTGCCAGCAGCGCTAGCGGGGGCACAGATACGCAGTATTTT.

This clone occurred once. The chain uses TRBV7-6 and TRBJ2-7; the match to TRBD2 covers 10 bases. Trimming took 4 bases from V and 5 from J; bases not matched to a gene: 8. CDR3 size: 15 residues. Looked up from germline, CDR1 is SGHVS and CDR2 is FNYEAQ. The DNA of the CDR3 is TGTGCCAGCAGCTCCCTAGCGGGAGCCTCGGACGAGCAGTACTTC. Its translation is CASSSLAGASDEQYF.

The gene calls are TRBV4-1 and TRBJ2-3; a weak D match, TRBD2 (6 bases). V shed 0 bases and J shed 2 bases, with 12 bases lying between them. Germline loops: CDR1 MGHRA, CDR2 YSYEKL. The CDR3 contains 16 residues. The CDR3 spells CASSQESRTNTDTQYF. In nucleotides, the CDR3 is TGCGCCAGCAGCCAAGAATCTAGGACTAACACAGATACGCAGTATTTT.

This chain connects TRBV7-3 to TRBJ2-1; a possible D gene is TRBD1 (5 bases). Looked up from germline, CDR1 is SGHTA and CDR2 is FQGTGA. The CDR3 sequence is 12 residues long. The V end lost 0 bases, the J end lost 15 bases, and 12 bases lay between the germline ends. This CDR3 reads CASSLTGRTLFF. CDR3 bases: TGTGCCAGCAGCTTAACGGGGCGTACCCTGTTCTTC.

This chain joins TRBV10-1 and TRBJ2-5, with TRBD2 matching over 8 bases. With V trimmed by 3 bases and J by 5 bases, 8 bases remained unmatched. From germline, CDR1 is WNHNN and CDR2 SYGVQD (reference sequence). This CDR3 has 15 amino acids. As DNA, the CDR3 is TGCGCCAGCAGTGACGCCGGGAGGGCCCTCGAGACCCAGTACTTC. As protein: CASSDAGRALETQYF.

This clone was recorded many times. The chain is built from TRBV14 and TRBJ2-7, with D maybe TRBD2 (6 bases). This CDR3 spans 17 amino acids. Per the germline V gene, CDR1 is SGHDN and CDR2 is FVKESK. The germline V and J ends were trimmed by 4 bases and 0 bases, with 19 bases remaining between them. The CDR3 reads CASSPGVGLNPSYEQYF. CDR3 coding DNA: TGTGCCAGCAGCCCGGGAGTGGGTCTAAATCCCTCCTACGAGCAGTACTTC.

The rearrangement uses TRBV6-2 or TRBV6-3 and TRBJ2-4, with TRBD2 identical over 12 bases. From germline, CDR1 is MNHEY and CDR2 SVGEGT. The CDR3 runs to 15 residues. V shed 5 bases and J 3 bases; nucleotides not matched to a gene: 2. CDR3 nucleotide sequence: TGTGCCAGCAGTCGGACTAGCGGGGACAAAAACATTCAGTACTTC. Protein: CASSRTSGDKNIQYF.

This rearrangement joins TRBV21-1 to TRBJ1-2; TRBD1 is the table's D call, not checked against the DNA. TRBV21-1 is noted as a pseudogene. The CDR3 runs 16 residues. In nucleotides, the CDR3 is TGTGCCAGCACCAAGGGAAAAAGACAGGCCCACTATGGCTACACCTTC. Translation: CASTKGKRQAHYGYTF.

V gene TRBV4-1 combines with J gene TRBJ2-7; 15 bases align to TRBD2. V shed 4 bases and J 6 bases; nucleotides not matched to a gene: 10. There are 17 residues in the CDR3. In germline, CDR1 is MGHRA, CDR2 YSYEKL. The CDR3 DNA reads as TGCGCCAGCAGCCGAGGACTAGCGGGGGGGCCTTTCCTCGAGCAGTACTTC. Protein sequence: CASSRGLAGGPFLEQYF.

The chain is built from TRBV7-9 and TRBJ2-1, with 9 bases aligning to TRBD1. Germline values: CDR1 SEHNR, CDR2 FQNEAQ (reference sequence). J was trimmed by 8 bases and V by 10 bases; bases with no gene match: 6. The CDR3 runs to 12 residues. Here the CDR3 DNA reads TGTGCCATCCAGGGACAGGGAGATGAGCAGTTCTTC. This gives the protein CAIQGQGDEQFF.

The genes are TRBV30 and TRBJ1-2; a weak D match, TRBD1 (6 bases). This CDR3 is built from 16 residues. Trimming removed 0 bases at V and 5 bases at J, with 19 bases between. Germline CDR1 and CDR2: GTSNPN and SVGIG (reference sequence). This CDR3 reads CAWSVAGQTIFYGYTF. As DNA, the CDR3 is TGTGCCTGGAGTGTCGCCGGACAGACTATTTTTTATGGCTACACCTTC.

The chain recombines TRBV19 with TRBJ2-3, with TRBD2 matching over 9 bases. Germline V gene lookup returns CDR1 LNHDA and CDR2 SQIVND (reference sequence). Trimming took 6 bases from V and 7 from J; bases not matched to a gene: 8. The CDR3 is 14 amino acids. CDR3 amino acids: CASRASGTSNTQYF. In DNA, the CDR3 is TGTGCCAGTAGGGCTAGCGGGACGTCGAATACGCAGTATTTT.

The chain employs TRBV5-1 and TRBJ1-2; the D is unclear. CDR1 is SGHRS, CDR2 YFSETQ, per germline. The V and J ends lost 1 base and 2 bases respectively, with 9 bases between them. The CDR3 runs 14 residues. The CDR3 loop reads CASSLNSLNYGYTF. The CDR3 DNA reads as TGCGCCAGCAGCTTGAACAGCCTAAACTATGGCTACACCTTC.

V gene TRBV14 combines with J gene TRBJ1-1; D is possibly TRBD1 (5 bases). This CDR3 spans 13 amino acids. Germline-derived CDR1 and CDR2 are SGHDN and FVKESK. Trimming cost V 1 base and J 7 bases, with 10 bases left between them. The CDR3 spells CASSQGQYSEAFF. CDR3 DNA: TGTGCCAGCAGCCAAGGACAGTATAGTGAAGCTTTCTTT.

The chain recombines TRBV11-2 with TRBJ1-1, with D possibly being TRBD1 (6 bases). Between the trimmed V and J ends, which lost 3 bases and 6 bases, there was a span of 17 bases. This CDR3 contains 15 residues. Germline CDR1 SGHAT, CDR2 FQNNGV. The CDR3 sequence is CASSFAQGIKAEAFF. CDR3 nucleotides: TGTGCCAGCAGCTTTGCTCAGGGGATCAAGGCTGAAGCTTTCTTT.

J is TRBJ1-2 and V is TRBV11-2; D not resolved. The CDR3 runs to 13 residues. Per the germline V gene, CDR1 is SGHAT and CDR2 is FQNNGV. The V and J ends lost 0 bases and 7 bases respectively, with 9 bases between them. CDR3 DNA sequence: TGTGCCAGCAGCTTAGATCCCTCGGGTGGCTACACCTTC. It specifies CASSLDPSGGYTF.

This chain joins TRBV6-5 and TRBJ2-7; TRBD2 is a possible D gene (5 bases). Germline values: CDR1 MNHEY, CDR2 SVGAGI. Trimming removed 2 bases from V and 2 bases from J, with 13 bases in between. The CDR3 contains 15 residues. CDR3: CASSYAPDGAYEQYF. In nucleotides, the CDR3 is TGTGCCAGCAGTTACGCTCCAGACGGGGCCTACGAGCAGTACTTC.

The V call is TRBV4-3, the J call TRBJ2-7; a possible D gene is TRBD1 (5 bases). This CDR3 region has 13 residues. Germline loops: CDR1 LGHNA, CDR2 YSLEER. With 0 bases removed from V and 7 bases from J, the gap between germline ends came to 10 bases. In DNA form, the CDR3 reads TGCGCCAGCAGCCAAGACAGGGATACAGAGCAGTACTTC. Encoded protein: CASSQDRDTEQYF.

V and J are TRBV5-4 and TRBJ2-7; 8 bases line up with TRBD2. Germline trimming cut 0 bases from V and 0 bases from J; bases unmatched to any gene: 2. From germline, CDR1 is SGHNT and CDR2 YYREEE (reference sequence). The CDR3 runs to 15 residues. CDR3 nucleotides: TGTGCCAGCAGCTTGGGAGGGACTAGCTCCTACGAGCAGTACTTC. The encoded protein is CASSLGGTSSYEQYF.